The rows below give T cell receptor beta chains drawn from one sample of a study of blood T cell repertoires in COVID-19. Produced via immunoSEQ multiplex PCR; TCRdb's table is partial and in-frame only. Of 200,000 or so clones in the sample, around 77% were seen once. Sequencing was carried out using peripheral blood. These receptors all stem from a man in his sixties with active or convalescent COVID-19. Both conserved end residues are trimmed from each CDR3. Each record gives: D gene, J gene, V gene, CDR3 protein. D genes are given only for firm matches.

>NA|TRBJ2-5|TRBV5-1
ASSSTGQETQY
>NA|TRBJ2-1|TRBV2
ASSDLEFESYNEQF
>TRBD2|TRBJ2-5|TRBV2
ASSSGLAGQETQY
>TRBD1|TRBJ2-7|TRBV18
ASSPRTGTSEQY
>TRBD1|TRBJ1-1|TRBV5-1
ASKITGGEDTEAF
>NA|TRBJ2-7|TRBV4-3
ASSQGVGASYEQY
>TRBD2|TRBJ2-7|TRBV2
ASSPLALAGDEQY
>TRBD2|TRBJ2-7|TRBV2
ASSEWYGLAGGPSAYEQY
>NA|TRBJ2-7|TRBV5-1
ASSLASSYYEQY
>NA|TRBJ1-3|TRBV6-2/TRBV6-3
ASSSGSRGGTGAGNTIY
>TRBD1|TRBJ2-3|TRBV6-2/TRBV6-3
ASSSTGGTQY
>NA|TRBJ2-5|TRBV29-1
SVEDITADVPGVAQY
>TRBD2|TRBJ2-7|TRBV11-2
ASKLAGGNYEQY
>NA|TRBJ1-4|TRBV5-5
ASSLEAGRILF
>NA|TRBJ1-2|TRBV20-1
SPPRVVGYT
>TRBD1|TRBJ1-1|TRBV11-2
ASSDRGKGDTEAF
>TRBD2|TRBJ2-1|TRBV4-1
ASSWTSDLYNEQF
>TRBD2|TRBJ2-1|TRBV2
ASKTGLDSYNEQF
>NA|TRBJ1-5|TRBV7-2
ASSPQRGQPQH
>TRBD2|TRBJ2-3|TRBV18
ASSPREGNTDTQY
>NA|TRBJ2-2|TRBV5-1
ASSQIGPNGELF
>NA|TRBJ1-1|TRBV12-3/TRBV12-4
ASSRRGWTEAF
>NA|TRBJ2-4|TRBV5-6
ASSSDRNIQY
>NA|TRBJ1-2|TRBV18
ASSPPSTRGYGYT
>TRBD2|TRBJ2-7|TRBV19
ASSIWGGMISYEQY
>NA|TRBJ1-5|TRBV11-2
ASSRGGGGWSNQPQH
>NA|TRBJ2-1|TRBV19
ASSIVQGTFNEQF
>TRBD1|TRBJ2-5|TRBV2
ASDRELETQY